A single sample is the source of the 26 T cell receptor beta chains below, sequenced in a study of control samples from healthy donors and cancer patients (TCRdb year 2020). Library preparation was by the immunoSEQ multiplex PCR assay. TCRdb holds this immuneACCESS table with in-frame rearrangements only. Some clones are missing; in checked studies, unresolved V genes explain under half, and the rest has no known cause. Counted in this sample were over 100,000 clones; around 90% of them appeared once. The top ten clonotypes cover 2% to 3% of the sample. The sample taken for sequencing was blood. The source is a man aged 40-49 years in good health.

The V and J genes are TRBV5-1 and TRBJ2-2, with D uncertain. The germline V and J ends were trimmed by 4 bases and 4 bases, with 11 bases remaining between them. This CDR3 has 14 residues. CDR1 and CDR2 from the germline V gene are SGHRS and YFSETQ. For the CDR3, the DNA is TGCGCCAGCAGCCCGGTCATAAGCACCGGGGAGCTGTTTTTT. As protein: CASSPVISTGELFF.

V is TRBV6-6 and J is TRBJ1-1, with a tentative D call TRBD1 (6 bases). Trimming stripped 3 bases from V and 5 bases from J, with 13 bases between. CDR1 is MNHNY, CDR2 SVGAGI, per germline (reference sequence). This CDR3 has 14 amino acids. The CDR3 bases are TGTGCCAGCAGTTATGGCGGTCAGGGGACTGAAGCTTTCTTT. Its protein product is CASSYGGQGTEAFF.

The chain uses TRBV7-3 and TRBJ1-1, with 10 bases fitting TRBD1. Germline assignment: CDR1 SGHTA and CDR2 FQGTGA. The CDR3 runs to 15 residues. With 1 base clipped from V and 4 bases from J, the junction kept 3 bases outside the gene matches. The CDR3 DNA sequence: TGTGCCAGCAGCTTAAATGGGGACAGGGGCACTGAAGCTTTCTTT. The encoded protein is CASSLNGDRGTEAFF.

This sequence joins TRBV27 and TRBJ2-3, with D perhaps TRBD1 (5 bases). CDR3 length: 15 residues. Germline V gene sequence: CDR1 MNHEY, CDR2 SMNVEV (reference sequence). The germline V and J ends were trimmed by 5 bases and 0 bases, with 12 bases remaining between them. The CDR3 sequence is CASSTQVTSTDTQYF. CDR3 bases: TGTGCCAGCAGTACACAGGTGACTAGCACAGATACGCAGTATTTT.

The rearrangement joins TRBV4-1 to TRBJ1-6, with D perhaps matching TRBD1 (6 bases). The CDR3 covers 15 residues. Trimming stripped 6 bases from V and 7 bases from J, with 16 bases between. The germline V gene has CDR1 MGHRA and CDR2 YSYEKL. This CDR3 reads CASRAQQGGNSPLHF. CDR3 DNA sequence: TGCGCCAGCAGGGCGCAACAGGGTGGGAATTCACCCCTCCACTTT.

The chain employs TRBV12-3 or TRBV12-4 and TRBJ2-1; 7 bases map to TRBD1. V shed 6 bases, J shed 4 bases, and the junction held 3 bases outside the gene matches. The CDR3 runs 13 residues. The CDR3 here is CASSGTAYNEQFF. The CDR3 nucleotides are TGTGCCAGCAGCGGGACAGCATACAATGAGCAGTTCTTC.

V usage is TRBV11-2 and J usage is TRBJ2-7; possibly TRBD1 or TRBD2 for D (5 bases each). Germline CDR1 reads SGHAT; CDR2 reads FQNNGV. The V end was cut by 4 bases, the J end by 5 bases, with 15 bases between. The CDR3 is made up of 14 amino acids. This chain's CDR3 is CASSSERDVNEQYF. CDR3 DNA: TGTGCCAGCAGCTCAGAAAGGGACGTCAACGAGCAGTACTTC. Combining the CDR3 with reference TRBV11-2 and TRBJ2-7 gives the whole variable domain EAGVAQSPRYKIIEKRQSVAFWCNPISGHATLYWYQQILGQGPKLLIQFQNNGVVDDSQLPKDRFSAERLKGVDSTLKIQPAKLEDSAVYLCASSSERDVNEQYFGPGTRLTVT.

The chain joins TRBV27 to TRBJ1-6, with TRBD1 matching over 7 bases. The CDR3 runs 15 residues. V shed 4 bases, J shed 7 bases, and the junction held 7 bases outside the gene matches. Germline assignment: CDR1 MNHEY and CDR2 SMNVEV (reference sequence). The CDR3 protein is CASSSYRDRNSPLHF. CDR3 in DNA: TGTGCCAGCAGTTCCTACCGGGACAGAAATTCACCCCTCCACTTT.

This clone was observed once. J is TRBJ2-1 and V is TRBV2; D possibly matches TRBD1 or TRBD2 (5 bases each). The CDR3 sequence is 13 residues long. The V and J ends lost 6 bases and 7 bases respectively, with 13 bases between them. Germline CDR1 is SNHLY and CDR2 is FYNNEI. The DNA of the CDR3 is TGTGCCAGCAGGACCGGGACCGCTAATGAGCAGTTCTTC. It translates to CASRTGTANEQFF. The entire variable domain, with the rest obtained from reference TRBV2 and TRBJ2-1, is as follows: EPEVTQTPSHQVTQMGQEVILRCVPISNHLYFYWYRQILGQKVEFLVSFYNNEISEKSEIFDDQFSVERPDGSNFTLKIRSTKLEDSAMYFCASRTGTANEQFFGPGTRLTVL.

The V call is TRBV6-5, the J call TRBJ2-7, with D perhaps assigned TRBD1 or TRBD2 (6 bases each). This CDR3 is built from 14 residues. Germline V gene lookup returns CDR1 MNHEY and CDR2 SVGAGI. V was clipped by 6 bases and J by 4 bases, with 16 bases between them. The CDR3 DNA sequence: TGTGCCAGCAGCCTGGGGGGCACAGGATACGAGCAGTACTTC. This codes for CASSLGGTGYEQYF.

As DNA, the CDR3 is TGTGCCAGCAGTCCCCGAAGGGGGTTAGGAGAAAAACTGTTTTTT. Amino acid sequence: CASSPRRGLGEKLFF. The V call is TRBV27, the J call TRBJ1-4, with D possibly matching TRBD1 (6 bases). Germline CDR1 is MNHEY and CDR2 is SMNVEV (reference sequence). V gave up 5 bases and J gave up 8 bases, with 18 bases separating them. This CDR3 spans 15 amino acids.

The rearrangement uses TRBV28 and TRBJ2-2; D gene uncertain. Germline values: CDR1 MDHEN, CDR2 SYDVKM. Trimming shortened V by 5 bases and J by 5 bases, and 3 bases separated the two germline ends. The CDR3 has 11 amino acids. DNA for the CDR3: TGTGCCAGCAGTGAAACCGGGGAGCTGTTTTTT. This codes for CASSETGELFF.

The genes are TRBV4-1 and TRBJ1-4; 8 nucleotides align to TRBD1. In germline, CDR1 is MGHRA, CDR2 YSYEKL. CDR3 length: 15 residues. V trimming: 1 base; J trimming: 7 bases; junction bases outside the gene matches: 5. The CDR3 nucleotides are TGCGCCAGCAGCCAAGTCAGGGGGCGCGTTGAAAAACTGTTTTTT. Protein: CASSQVRGRVEKLFF.

The chain carries TRBV7-3 and TRBJ2-7; 7 bases map to TRBD2. The CDR3 contains 14 residues. Germline V gene sequence: CDR1 SGHTA, CDR2 FQGTGA. The V segment lost 5 bases and the J segment 2 bases; nucleotides outside the gene matches: 6. CDR3 sequence: CASSRGGSAYEQYF. The CDR3 DNA reads as TGTGCCAGCAGCCGCGGGGGATCGGCCTACGAGCAGTACTTC.

The chain combines TRBV28 with TRBJ1-5; D gene ambiguous. This CDR3 region has 14 residues. Trimming took 3 bases from V and 0 from J, leaving 6 bases between them. CDR1 is MDHEN and CDR2 is SYDVKM in the germline V gene. CDR3 in DNA: TGTGCCAGCAGTTTGGTGAATAGCAATCAGCCCCAGCATTTT. Amino acid sequence: CASSLVNSNQPQHF.

The chain recombines TRBV2 with TRBJ2-2, with TRBD1 as a possible D gene (6 bases). CDR3 length equals 15 residues. Germline CDR1 reads SNHLY; CDR2 reads FYNNEI. V was shortened by 7 bases and J by 4 bases, with 16 bases between the two germline ends. The CDR3 bases are TGTGCCAGCATGTTACAGGGTCTAAGCACCGGGGAGCTGTTTTTT. Protein sequence: CASMLQGLSTGELFF.

The V and J genes are TRBV6-5 and TRBJ1-1; D gene uncertain. This CDR3 region has 13 residues. V lost 3 bases to trimming and J lost 5 bases, with 10 bases between them. In germline, CDR1 is MNHEY, CDR2 SVGAGI. CDR3 residues: CASSYQVSTEAFF. The CDR3 DNA is TGTGCCAGCAGTTATCAGGTGTCGACTGAAGCTTTCTTT.

The V and J genes are TRBV3-1 (or the pseudogene TRBV3-2) and TRBJ2-7, with 12 positions matching TRBD1. CDR1 is LGHDT and CDR2 is YNNKEL in the germline V gene (reference sequence). V shed 1 base and J 6 bases; nucleotides not matched to a gene: 4. This CDR3 contains 15 residues. This CDR3 reads CASSQAGQGAREQYF. For the CDR3, the DNA is TGTGCCAGCAGCCAAGCGGGACAGGGGGCGCGCGAGCAGTACTTC.

V and J are TRBV27 and TRBJ2-5; TRBD2 aligns across 8 bases. J gave up 0 bases and V 5 bases, and 8 bases lay outside the gene matches. Germline V lookup: CDR1 MNHEY, CDR2 SMNVEV (reference sequence). The CDR3 is made up of 16 amino acids. The chain's CDR3 is CASSRVGRGDQETQYF. In DNA form, the CDR3 reads TGTGCCAGCAGTAGGGTAGGGCGGGGGGACCAAGAGACCCAGTACTTC.

This chain connects TRBV5-1 to TRBJ2-1; TRBD2 matches 15 bases. Germline V gene data show CDR1 as SGHRS and CDR2 as YFSETQ. This CDR3 contains 16 residues. Losses at the gene ends were 6 bases for V and 9 bases for J; bases not matched to a gene: 10. Here the CDR3 DNA reads TGCGCCAGCACCCCCCGGACTAGCGGGGGGGCGGGTGAGCAGTTCTTC. This codes for CASTPRTSGGAGEQFF.

This sequence joins TRBV6-5 and TRBJ1-6; D is perhaps TRBD1 (6 bases). Germline CDR1 and CDR2: MNHEY and SVGAGI. The CDR3 totals 15 residues. V was pared by 6 bases and J by 9 bases, with 18 bases between. The CDR3 coding sequence is TGTGCCAGCAGGTCAAATTCAGGGGTCGGTTCACCCCTCCACTTT. The encoded protein is CASRSNSGVGSPLHF.

This chain joins TRBV24-1 and TRBJ1-5; a possible D gene is TRBD1 (5 bases). This CDR3 has 15 amino acids. V lost 3 bases and J 1 base, leaving 9 bases between the germline ends. Germline loops: CDR1 KGHDR, CDR2 SFDVKD. CDR3 sequence: CATSDGAVSNQPQHF. CDR3 nucleotides: TGTGCCACCAGTGATGGGGCAGTAAGCAATCAGCCCCAGCATTTT.

The J gene is TRBJ2-4, the V gene TRBV19; D may correspond to TRBD1 or TRBD2 (6 bases each). Trimming left V 3 bases short and J 1 base short, with 16 bases between. Germline values: CDR1 LNHDA, CDR2 SQIVND (reference sequence). The CDR3 covers 17 residues. CDR3 amino acids: CASSIYGGHSAKNIQYF. In DNA, the CDR3 is TGTGCCAGTAGTATTTATGGGGGGCATTCGGCCAAAAACATTCAGTACTTC.

V gene TRBV5-6 combines with J gene TRBJ2-1, with 7 bases matching TRBD2. Trimming took 6 bases from V and 9 from J; bases not matched to a gene: 15. The germline CDR1 and CDR2 sequences are SGHDT and YYEEEE. The CDR3 covers 15 residues. CDR3 coding DNA: TGTGCCAGCACCGCCTGGGACTATATAACTGGTGAGCAGTTCTTC. Protein sequence: CASTAWDYITGEQFF.

The chain uses TRBV20-1 and TRBJ1-2; D is ambiguous. V gave up 4 bases and J gave up 8 bases, with 11 bases separating them. Germline assignment: CDR1 DFQATT and CDR2 SNEGSKA (reference sequence). The CDR3 runs 11 residues. The CDR3 is CSANRGEGYTF. DNA of the CDR3: TGCAGTGCTAATCGGGGAGAGGGCTACACCTTC.

V gene TRBV2 combines with J gene TRBJ1-3; no definite D call. The germline V gene encodes CDR1 SNHLY and CDR2 FYNNEI. The CDR3 is 12 residues long. The V gene lost 9 bases and the J gene lost 4 bases, with 10 bases spanning the gap. Here the CDR3 DNA reads TGTGCCAGTACGCGACTCGGAAACACCATATATTTT. Protein sequence: CASTRLGNTIYF.